The 21 T cell receptor beta chains presented below share a single source sample, sequenced in a study of blood T cells in healthy people across ages. Combining a sample-barcoded 5' primer with a J-beta primer mix, a second PCR ran for roughly 6 to 12 cycles. TCRdb called the 5' RACE reads again in MiXCR, with one record for every CDR3 protein. The data hold 580,000 or so distinct CDR3 sequences, with 45% to 55% observed a single time. The material sequenced was blood. These receptors came from an elderly man in good health.

This chain uses TRBV20-1 with TRBJ2-5, with 8 bases aligning to TRBD1. The last part of the DNA fits TRBJ2-7 better; the J call may be wrong. The CDR3 covers 14 residues. In germline, CDR1 is DFQATT, CDR2 SNEGSKA (reference sequence). CDR3 nucleotide sequence: TGCAGTGCTCCCCACGACAGGGGTGGGTACGAGCAGTACTTC. Translated, it gives CSAPHDRGGYEQYF.

The genes are TRBV7-2 and TRBJ2-7, with D perhaps matching TRBD1 (6 bases). The CDR3 sequence is 14 residues long. Trimming took 4 bases from V and 5 from J, leaving 15 bases between them. Germline lookup yields CDR1 SGHTA and CDR2 FQGNSA. CDR3 protein: CASSSTQGSHEQYF. The CDR3 coding sequence is TGTGCCAGCAGCTCCACACAGGGTTCCCACGAGCAGTACTTC.

The chain joins TRBV18 to TRBJ2-7, with D perhaps TRBD1 or TRBD2 (6 bases each). Per the germline V gene, CDR1 is KGHSH and CDR2 is LQKENI. The CDR3 is 15 residues long. Trimming pared 5 bases from V and 4 bases from J, leaving 18 bases between. This CDR3 reads CASSTPGASGYEQYF. DNA of the CDR3: TGTGCCAGCTCAACCCCGGGGGCATCGGGGTACGAGCAGTACTTC. Using reference TRBV18 and TRBJ2-7 for the parts outside the CDR3, the full variable domain is NAGVMQNPRHLVRRRGQEARLRCSPMKGHSHVYWYRQLPEEGLKFMVYLQKENIIDESGMPKERFSAEFPKEGPSILRIQQVVRGDSAAYFCASSTPGASGYEQYFGPGTRLTVT.

This clonotype turned up a few times. The V call is TRBV5-1, the J call TRBJ2-2, with unresolved D. Trimming shortened V by 0 bases and J by 6 bases, and 9 bases separated the two germline ends. Germline CDR1 reads SGHRS; CDR2 reads YFSETQ. CDR3 size: 14 residues. CDR3 coding DNA: TGCGCCAGCAGCTTGGATATCGGTTCCGGGGAGCTGTTTTTT. Its translation is CASSLDIGSGELFF. Using reference TRBV5-1 and TRBJ2-2 for the parts outside the CDR3, the full variable domain is KAGVTQTPRYLIKTRGQQVTLSCSPISGHRSVSWYQQTPGQGLQFLFEYFSETQRNKGNFPGRFSGRQFSNSRSEMNVSTLELGDSALYLCASSLDIGSGELFFGEGSRLTVL.

With respect to this clonotype: The junction does not match germline at one end; this may be a read error. V gene TRBV7-9 combines with J gene TRBJ2-1, with D perhaps TRBD2 (6 bases). Germline V gives CDR1 SEHNR, CDR2 FQNEAQ (reference sequence). This CDR3 contains 12 residues. The CDR3 DNA reads as TGTGCCGGCAGCTCGACTAGTTATGAGCGGTTCTTC. Residues: CAGSSTSYERFF. Filled out from reference TRBV7-9 and TRBJ2-1, the complete variable domain reads DTGVSQNPRHKITKRGQNVTFRCDPISEHNRLYWYRQTLGQGPEFLTYFQNEAQLEKSRLLSDRFSAERPKGSFSTLEIQRTEQGDSAMYLCAGSSTSYERFFGPGTRLTVL.

The chain couples TRBV7-3 to TRBJ1-1; TRBD1 matches 8 bases. J lost 1 base, V lost 9 bases, and 4 bases had no gene match. CDR3 size: 13 residues. CDR1 and CDR2 from the germline V gene are SGHTA and FQGTGA. The CDR3 loop reads CASAGTGNTEAFF. CDR3 bases: TGTGCCAGTGCCGGGACAGGGAACACTGAAGCTTTCTTT.

This clonotype was observed a handful of times. CDR3 in DNA: TGTGCCAGCAGCTTAACTAGCGGGCACAATGAGCAGTTCTTC. Its translation is CASSLTSGHNEQFF. V and J are TRBV7-3 and TRBJ2-1; 7 bases fit TRBD2. The CDR3 is 14 residues long. J lost 5 bases, V lost 0 bases, and 1 base had no gene match. The V gene's germline CDR1 is SGHTA and CDR2 FQGTGA. The variable domain in full, completed from reference TRBV7-3 and TRBJ2-1, reads GAGVSQTPSNKVTEKGKYVELRCDPISGHTALYWYRQSLGQGPEFLIYFQGTGAADDSGLPNDRFFAVRPEGSVSTLKIQRTERGDSAVYLCASSLTSGHNEQFFGPGTRLTVL.

This clonotype was seen more than once but under ten times. The rearrangement joins TRBV29-1 to TRBJ2-2; no firm D call. Germline assignment: CDR1 SQVTM and CDR2 ANQGSEA. Deletions cut 7 bases from V and 4 bases from J, with 13 bases between. This CDR3 is built from 13 residues. The DNA of the CDR3 is TGCAGCGCTGACCTCCAGACCACCGGGGAGCTGTTTTTT. It specifies CSADLQTTGELFF.

The chain has TRBV12-3 or TRBV12-4 and TRBJ1-2; 7 bases are a match to TRBD1. The CDR3 extends over 14 amino acids. The V gene end was trimmed by 5 bases and the J gene end by 4 bases; junction bases not matched to a gene: 7. CDR3 sequence: CASSPQTGIYGYTF. Written as DNA, the CDR3 is TGTGCCAGCAGTCCCCAGACAGGGATCTATGGCTACACCTTC.

This clonotype was seen more than once but under ten times. The chain joins TRBV3-1 to TRBJ1-2, with D possibly TRBD1 on 6 matching bases. V lost 0 bases and J lost 9, with 17 bases in between. The length of the CDR3 is 15 residues. The germline CDR1 and CDR2 sequences are LGHDT and YNNKEL (reference sequence). CDR3 loop: CASSQDMVRGRSYTF. DNA of the CDR3: TGTGCCAGCAGCCAAGATATGGTCCGGGGGCGTAGCTACACCTTC.

This clonotype was picked up one time. The chain joins TRBV7-2 to TRBJ2-4; D is tentatively TRBD1 or TRBD2 (7 bases each). Germline values: CDR1 SGHTA, CDR2 FQGNSA. The CDR3 totals 14 residues. The ends were cut back, 5 bases at V and 9 bases at J, with 17 bases in the middle. The CDR3 is CASSPRGGQAIQYF. For the CDR3, the DNA is TGTGCCAGCAGCCCCAGGGGGGGCCAAGCCATTCAGTACTTC. Full variable domain (missing parts from reference TRBV7-2 and TRBJ2-4): GAGVSQSPSNKVTEKGKDVELRCDPISGHTALYWYRQSLGQGLEFLIYFQGNSAPDKSGLPSDRFSAERTGGSVSTLTIQRTQQEDSAVYLCASSPRGGQAIQYFGAGTRLSVL.

This sequence joins TRBV20-1 and TRBJ2-5, with D possibly called TRBD1 or TRBD2 (6 bases each). The CDR3 loop spans 12 amino acids. Looked up from germline, CDR1 is DFQATT and CDR2 is SNEGSKA (reference sequence). CDR3 nucleotide sequence: TGCAGCACCGGACAGCCCGGGGGGACCCAGTACTTC. This codes for CSTGQPGGTQYF.

The CDR3 loop reads CASSQDPPLHF. As DNA, the CDR3 is TGTGCCAGCAGCCAAGATCCGCCCCTCCACTTT. The J gene is TRBJ1-6, the V gene TRBV14, with D unclear. CDR1 is SGHDN and CDR2 is FVKESK in the germline V gene. The CDR3 runs to 11 residues. Trimming stripped 0 bases from V and 13 bases from J, with 4 bases between.

The chain uses TRBV29-1 and TRBJ2-1; the D gene is possibly TRBD1 (7 bases). The CDR3 runs to 16 residues. The V end lost 4 bases, the J end lost 9 bases, and 25 bases lay between the germline ends. CDR1 and CDR2 (germline): SQVTM, ANQGSEA. Here the CDR3 reads CSVVAVQGPRGGEQFF. CDR3 in DNA: TGCAGCGTTGTAGCTGTACAGGGGCCGCGGGGAGGTGAGCAGTTCTTC.

This clonotype has only one observation. CDR3 sequence (DNA): TGTGCCAGCAGCACCCTTCTCCGAGGCCCCACAGATACGCAGTATTTT. It yields the protein CASSTLLRGPTDTQYF. The V call is TRBV7-8, the J call TRBJ2-3; D call uncertain. The CDR3 contains 16 residues. CDR1 is SGHVS, CDR2 FQNEAQ, per germline. Trimming removed 5 bases at V and 2 bases at J, with 17 bases between.

This sequence joins TRBV28 and TRBJ2-5; no clear D gene. Germline-derived CDR1 and CDR2 are MDHEN and SYDVKM. V was trimmed by 5 bases and J by 0 bases, leaving 16 bases between them. The CDR3 has 16 residues. The CDR3 bases are TGTGCCAGCAGTCTGGGTGTGCCCCGGTACCAAGAGACCCAGTACTTC. Translating it yields CASSLGVPRYQETQYF.

Only a few counts were recorded for this clonotype. V is TRBV9 and J is TRBJ2-1; D remains ambiguous. Trimming removed 0 bases at V and 7 bases at J, with 2 bases between. The CDR3 contains 11 residues. The V gene's germline CDR1 is SGDLS and CDR2 YYNGEE. CDR3 bases: TGTGCCAGCAGCGTAGCTAATGAGCAGTTCTTC. Protein: CASSVANEQFF.

The chain carries TRBV5-1 and TRBJ2-4, with a weak D call TRBD1 (5 bases). The DNA end is a closer match to TRBJ2-7, so the J assignment may be wrong. The V gene's germline CDR1 is SGHRS and CDR2 YFSETQ. The CDR3 totals 14 residues. Here the CDR3 DNA reads TGCGCCAGCAGCGAAACAGGTCCGTCCTACGAGCAGTACTTC. This encodes CASSETGPSYEQYF.

There are a few counts of this clonotype. The CDR3 spells CASSLGLTGDTEAFF. CDR3 bases: TGCGCCAGCAGCTTGGGCCTAACCGGGGACACTGAAGCTTTCTTT. This chain connects TRBV5-1 to TRBJ1-1; D is uncertain. V shed 0 bases and J shed 3 bases, with 12 bases lying between them. This CDR3 is built from 15 residues. Germline lookup yields CDR1 SGHRS and CDR2 YFSETQ.

The chain is built from TRBV20-1 and TRBJ2-7; 12 nucleotides align to TRBD2. The V gene's germline CDR1 is DFQATT and CDR2 SNEGSKA (reference sequence). J was trimmed by 1 base and V by 4 bases; bases with no gene match: 5. This CDR3 is 15 amino acids long. The CDR3 region has the DNA TGCAGTGCTATACTAGCGGGGGGTGGATCCTACGAGCAGTACTTC. Translating it yields CSAILAGGGSYEQYF.

This chain connects TRBV6-2 or TRBV6-3 to TRBJ2-6, with D perhaps given as TRBD1 or TRBD2 (7 bases each). The germline V gene encodes CDR1 MNHEY and CDR2 SVGEGT. With 3 bases removed from V and 2 bases from J, the gap between germline ends came to 17 bases. The CDR3 is 18 amino acids. The CDR3 spells CASSYYRGGSPGANVLTF. CDR3 nucleotides: TGTGCCAGCAGTTATTACAGGGGAGGGAGCCCTGGGGCCAACGTCCTGACTTTC.